These 19 T cell receptor beta chains share one sample of origin, sequenced in a study of T cells in women clearing cervical HPV infection. The assay was immunoSEQ multiplex PCR, and TCRdb's table has in-frame clones only and misses some. The data show around 35,000 clones, and the top ten clones hold 1.7%. Input material: blood buffy coat. These receptor sequences come from a woman aged 18 to 75 with a cervical HPV16 infection that either progressed to CIN3+ or cleared (not recorded which).

CDR3 DNA, as far as it was read: TGCAGTGCTAGATCAGGACAGGGAAACACAGATACC. It specifies CSARSGQGNTDT. The full CDR3 sequence reads CSARSGQGNTDTQYF. The rearrangement uses TRBV20-1 and TRBJ2-5; 8 bases align to TRBD1. With the read ending 3 residues before the CDR3 end, the germline J gene is used to fill in that end. This CDR3 has 15 residues. Germline V gene lookup returns CDR1 DFQATT and CDR2 SNEGSKA (reference sequence).

On this clone itself: Read data end 3 residues before the CDR3 end; the end is taken from the germline J gene. The genes are TRBV2 and TRBJ1-6; D is possibly TRBD1 (6 bases). This CDR3 is 13 amino acids long. CDR1 and CDR2 (germline): SNHLY, FYNNEI. Trimming removed 6 bases from V and 7 bases from J, with 10 bases in between. CDR3 sequence reads: CASRGQLNSPLHF. The sequenced part of the CDR3 DNA is TGTGCCAGCAGAGGACAGTTAAATTCACCC.

Turning to this clone: The DNA ends 3 residues before the CDR3 does, and the rest of the CDR3 is filled in from the germline J gene. The gene calls are TRBV11-1 and TRBJ2-3; D unresolved. The V gene's germline CDR1 is SGHAT and CDR2 FQDESV (reference sequence). The CDR3 runs to 12 residues. The CDR3 here is CASSSTYETQYF. The part of the CDR3 DNA that was read is TGTGCCAGCAGCAGCACTTATGAGACG.

On this clone: The read comes to an end 3 residues before the CDR3 does, leaving the germline J gene to fill in the end. The chain has TRBV2 and TRBJ2-6, with TRBD1 identical over 12 bases. The CDR3 sequence is 16 residues long. Per germline, CDR1 SNHLY and CDR2 FYNNEI. V shed 11 bases and J 2 bases; nucleotides not matched to a gene: 7. The CDR3 is CALRGQGAPGANVLTF. CDR3 DNA, as far as it was read: TGTGCCCTAAGGGGACAGGGGGCGCCTGGGGCCAACGTC. Full variable domain (missing parts from reference TRBV2 and TRBJ2-6): EPEVTQTPSHQVTQMGQEVILRCVPISNHLYFYWYRQILGQKVEFLVSFYNNEISEKSEIFDDQFSVERPDGSNFTLKIRSTKLEDSAMYFCALRGQGAPGANVLTFGAGSRLTVL.

About this clone: The CDR3 goes on 3 residues after the read ends, and that part is filled in from the germline J gene. The rearrangement links TRBV5-6 to TRBJ1-4; 11 nucleotides line up with TRBD1. CDR1 SGHDT and CDR2 YYEEEE come from the germline V gene. CDR3 size: 15 residues. The ends lost 2 bases at V and 8 bases at J; junction bases unmatched: 5. CDR3 sequence reads: CASSFRWTGGEKLFF. The sequenced CDR3 bases are TGTGCCAGCAGCTTCCGGTGGACAGGGGGCGAAAAA.

The CDR3 DNA, read in part, is TGTGCCAGTAGTAGTTCTCAAGGACAGGGGCGAGAGACC. Translated: CASSSSQGQGRET. The CDR3, in full, reads CASSSSQGQGRETQYF. This chain links TRBV19 with TRBJ2-5; 9 nucleotides align to TRBD1. The CDR3 end lies 3 residues beyond the end of the read and is filled in from the germline J gene. Germline assignment: CDR1 LNHDA and CDR2 SQIVND (reference sequence). The CDR3 is made up of 16 amino acids. Trimming removed 4 bases from V and 4 bases from J; junction bases left unmatched: 10.

On this clone: The CDR3 is cut off 3 residues early in the read; its end comes from the germline J gene. The chain joins TRBV7-2 to TRBJ1-2; the D is unclear. Germline V CDR1 and CDR2: SGHTA, FQGNSA. This CDR3 contains 13 residues. The part of the CDR3 DNA that was read is TGTGCCAGCAACTTGAAGAGCACAGATACC. Amino acids: CASNLKSTDT. The entire CDR3 is CASNLKSTDTYTF. Variable domain in full (rest from reference TRBV7-2 and TRBJ1-2): GAGVSQSPSNKVTEKGKDVELRCDPISGHTALYWYRQSLGQGLEFLIYFQGNSAPDKSGLPSDRFSAERTGGSVSTLTIQRTQQEDSAVYLCASNLKSTDTYTFGSGTRLTVV.

On this clone itself: The read is 3 residues too short to cover the CDR3 end, so that end is filled in from the germline J gene. The V call is TRBV19, the J call TRBJ2-1, with 9 bases aligning to TRBD1. The trim removed 3 bases at V and 7 bases at J, leaving 7 bases unmatched. This CDR3 is built from 15 residues. The germline V gene encodes CDR1 LNHDA and CDR2 SQIVND (reference sequence). CDR3 DNA, as far as it was read: TGTGCCAGTAGTATCTCCGGGACAGGGTGGAATGAG. Amino acids: CASSISGTGWNE. The entire CDR3 sequence reads CASSISGTGWNEQFF.

CDR3 region: CASSGQQGAYEQYF. The DNA read from the CDR3 is TGTGCCAGCAGCGGACAACAGGGAGCCTACGAG. The chain is built from TRBV6-2 or TRBV6-3 and TRBJ2-7; the D gene is possibly TRBD1 (6 bases). Read coverage stops 3 residues before the CDR3 terminus; the germline J gene supplies the remainder. The CDR3 sequence is 14 residues long. Germline V gene lookup returns CDR1 MNHEY and CDR2 SVGEGT. V gave up 6 bases and J gave up 2 bases, with 14 bases separating them.

Comment on this clone: Read coverage stops 3 residues before the CDR3 terminus; the germline J gene supplies the remainder. The chain employs TRBV19 and TRBJ2-2, with 7 bases that match TRBD1. The CDR3 runs 15 residues. CDR1 and CDR2 (germline): LNHDA, SQIVND (reference sequence). CDR3 bases read: TGTGCCAGTAGCACAAGGGGGCGTGTTGGTGAAAAG. Amino acid sequence: CASSTRGRVGEK. The whole CDR3 protein is CASSTRGRVGEKLFF.

With regard to this clone: The CDR3 extends 3 residues past the end of the read, so its final part is completed from the germline J gene. This chain connects TRBV7-9 to TRBJ2-7, with a tentative D call TRBD2 (6 bases). Germline V gene lookup returns CDR1 SEHNR and CDR2 FQNEAQ (reference sequence). CDR3 length: 15 amino acids. The V end was cut by 8 bases, the J end by 5 bases, with 22 bases between. The covered CDR3 bases are TGTGCCAGCCGCCAGACGTCAGGGCCGGGGGACGAG. It codes for CASRQTSGPGDE. The full CDR3 protein is CASRQTSGPGDEQYF.

Regarding this clone: The missing CDR3 end, 3 residues past where the read stops, is filled in from the germline J gene. The V and J genes are TRBV18 and TRBJ2-2, with D possibly being TRBD1 (5 bases). The CDR3 covers 18 residues. The V end was cut by 2 bases, the J end by 4 bases, with 20 bases between. CDR1 and CDR2 from the germline V gene are KGHSH and LQKENI. The CDR3 spells CASSPEFGQGKSTGELFF. CDR3 DNA, as far as it was read: TGTGCCAGCTCACCAGAGTTCGGGCAGGGAAAATCCACCGGGGAG.

Worth noting for this clone: From the germline J gene comes the end of the CDR3, since the read stops 3 residues before it. The chain links TRBV5-5 to TRBJ2-7; D is unclear. V was shortened by 0 bases and J by 2 bases, with 12 bases between the two germline ends. CDR1 SGHKS and CDR2 YYEKEE come from the germline V gene (reference sequence). CDR3 length: 15 residues. The CDR3 DNA, read in part, is TGTGCCAGCAGCTTGGAGGCAGGATGGCCCTACGAG. It specifies CASSLEAGWPYE. The full CDR3 sequence reads CASSLEAGWPYEQYF.

Notes on this clone: The read stops 3 residues short of the end of the CDR3; the missing end is completed from the germline J gene. The chain carries TRBV30 and TRBJ2-4, with D possibly TRBD2 on 6 matching bases. The germline V gene encodes CDR1 GTSNPN and CDR2 SVGIG (reference sequence). The CDR3 runs 15 residues. The sequenced part of the CDR3 DNA is TGTGCCTGGAGTGTCCCTTGGAGGGGAAACTATGGT. Translating it yields CAWSVPWRGNYG. The full CDR3 is CAWSVPWRGNYGQYF.

About this clone: With the read ending 3 residues before the CDR3 end, the germline J gene is used to fill in that end. The rearrangement links TRBV11-2 to TRBJ2-7, with 8 bases matching TRBD2. From germline, CDR1 is SGHAT and CDR2 FQNNGV. The CDR3 is made up of 15 amino acids. The ends lost 6 bases at V and 4 bases at J; junction bases unmatched: 11. The covered CDR3 bases are TGTGCCAGCAGTTACGGGGGGGAGGGTAGTTACGAG. This translates into CASSYGGEGSYE. The whole CDR3 sequence reads CASSYGGEGSYEQYF.

On this clone: The read falls 3 residues short of the CDR3 end, and the missing part is taken from the germline J gene. The chain employs TRBV19 and TRBJ2-3, with 7 bases fitting TRBD1. Germline CDR1 and CDR2: LNHDA and SQIVND (reference sequence). This CDR3 contains 15 residues. CDR3 loop: CASSIRGTAQETQYF. The DNA read from the CDR3 is TGTGCCAGTAGTATCCGTGGGACAGCCCAAGAGACG.

About this clone itself: The CDR3 end is not reached by the read, which stops 3 residues before it; the germline J gene fills it in. The rearrangement links TRBV7-9 to TRBJ2-7; 8 bases agree with TRBD2. The length of the CDR3 is 12 residues. Germline V lookup: CDR1 SEHNR, CDR2 FQNEAQ (reference sequence). Unmatched junction bases numbered 2, after V lost 4 bases and J lost 6 bases. The CDR3: CASSSGGGEQYF. Incomplete CDR3 DNA: TGTGCCAGCAGCTCGGGGGGGGGCGAG.

A remark on this clone: The read ends 3 residues before the CDR3 terminus; that terminus is restored from the germline J gene. The chain is built from TRBV6-2 or TRBV6-3 and TRBJ2-7, with 8 bases aligning to TRBD2. The germline V gene has CDR1 MNHEY and CDR2 SVGEGT. V dropped 11 bases and J dropped 3; count of bases not matched to a gene: 15. This CDR3 comprises 15 residues. The CDR3 DNA, read in part, is TGTGCCGTCGGGAGTCCGGGGGGGTCGGTCTACGAG. Translated, it gives CAVGSPGGSVYE. The full CDR3 reads CAVGSPGGSVYEQYF.

On this clone: The sequenced fragment ends 3 residues before the CDR3 boundary, so the rest is inferred from the germline J gene. The V gene is TRBV19, the J gene TRBJ2-3; 7 nucleotides line up with TRBD2. Germline V gene data show CDR1 as LNHDA and CDR2 as SQIVND (reference sequence). This CDR3 has 16 residues. CDR3 amino acids: CASSIARLAGQETQYF. The CDR3 bases that were read are TGTGCCAGTAGTATAGCAAGACTAGCAGGCCAAGAGACG.